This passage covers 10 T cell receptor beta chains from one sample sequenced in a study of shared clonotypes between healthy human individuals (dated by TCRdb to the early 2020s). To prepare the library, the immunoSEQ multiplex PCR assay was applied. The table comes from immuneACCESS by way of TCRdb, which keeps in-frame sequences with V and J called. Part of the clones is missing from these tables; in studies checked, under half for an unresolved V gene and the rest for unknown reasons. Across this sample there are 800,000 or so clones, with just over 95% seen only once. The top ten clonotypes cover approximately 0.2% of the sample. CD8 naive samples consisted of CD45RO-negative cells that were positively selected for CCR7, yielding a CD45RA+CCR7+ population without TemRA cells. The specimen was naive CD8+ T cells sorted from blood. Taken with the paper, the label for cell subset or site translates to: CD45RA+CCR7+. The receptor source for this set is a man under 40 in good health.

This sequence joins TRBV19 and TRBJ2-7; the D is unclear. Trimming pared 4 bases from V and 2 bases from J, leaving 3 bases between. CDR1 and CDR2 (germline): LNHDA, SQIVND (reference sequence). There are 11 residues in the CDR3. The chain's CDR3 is CASSNTYEQYF. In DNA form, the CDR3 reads TGTGCCAGTAGTAACACCTACGAGCAGTACTTC.

The CDR3 reads CASSGTWGREKLFF. The CDR3 DNA sequence: TGTGCCAGCAGTGGGACCTGGGGTAGAGAAAAACTGTTTTTT. The chain carries TRBV27 and TRBJ1-4; D perhaps matches TRBD1 (5 bases). The CDR3 length is 14 residues. Trimming pared 5 bases from V and 8 bases from J, leaving 15 bases between. CDR1 is MNHEY and CDR2 is SMNVEV in the germline V gene (reference sequence).

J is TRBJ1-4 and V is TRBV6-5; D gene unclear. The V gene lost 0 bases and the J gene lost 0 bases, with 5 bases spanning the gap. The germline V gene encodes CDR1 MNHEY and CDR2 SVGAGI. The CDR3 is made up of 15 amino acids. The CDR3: CASSYSTATNEKLFF. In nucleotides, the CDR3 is TGTGCCAGCAGTTACTCTACAGCAACTAATGAAAAACTGTTTTTT.

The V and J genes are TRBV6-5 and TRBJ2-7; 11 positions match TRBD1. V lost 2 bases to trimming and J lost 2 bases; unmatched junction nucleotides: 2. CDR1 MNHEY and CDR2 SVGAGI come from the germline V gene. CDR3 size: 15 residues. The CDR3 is CASSYGTGGAYEQYF. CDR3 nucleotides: TGTGCCAGCAGTTACGGGACAGGGGGGGCCTACGAGCAGTACTTC.

For the CDR3, the DNA is TGTGCCAGCACAACCGGCCCCTACAATGAGCAGTTCTTC. Translating it yields CASTTGPYNEQFF. This rearrangement joins TRBV6-5 to TRBJ2-1; no definite D call. Trimming took off 7 bases at V and 2 bases at J, with 9 bases between the two ends. The germline V gene has CDR1 MNHEY and CDR2 SVGAGI. CDR3 length equals 13 residues.

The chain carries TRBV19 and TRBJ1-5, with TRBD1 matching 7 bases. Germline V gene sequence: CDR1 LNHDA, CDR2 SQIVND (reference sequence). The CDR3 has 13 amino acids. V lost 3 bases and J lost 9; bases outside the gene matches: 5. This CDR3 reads CASSIQGVRPQHF. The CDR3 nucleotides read TGTGCCAGTAGTATTCAGGGGGTTAGGCCCCAGCATTTT.

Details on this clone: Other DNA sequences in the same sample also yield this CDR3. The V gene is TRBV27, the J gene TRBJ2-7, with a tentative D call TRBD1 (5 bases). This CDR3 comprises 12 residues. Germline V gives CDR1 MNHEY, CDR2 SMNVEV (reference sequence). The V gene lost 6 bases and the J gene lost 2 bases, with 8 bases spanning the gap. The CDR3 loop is CASRDNPYEQYF. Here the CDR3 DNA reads TGTGCCAGCAGGGACAACCCCTACGAGCAGTACTTC.

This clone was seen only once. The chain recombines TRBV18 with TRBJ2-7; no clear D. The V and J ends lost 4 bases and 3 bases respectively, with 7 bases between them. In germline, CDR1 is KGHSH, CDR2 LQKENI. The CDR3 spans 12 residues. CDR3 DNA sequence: TGTGCCAGCTCACGTCGAGACTACGAGCAGTACTTC. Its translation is CASSRRDYEQYF.

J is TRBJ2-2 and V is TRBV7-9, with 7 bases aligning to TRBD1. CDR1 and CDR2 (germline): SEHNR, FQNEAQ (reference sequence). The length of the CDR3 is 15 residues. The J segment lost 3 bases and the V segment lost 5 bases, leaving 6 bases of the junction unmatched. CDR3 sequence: CASSRQGEDTGELFF. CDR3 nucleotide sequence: TGTGCCAGCAGCCGACAGGGTGAGGACACCGGGGAGCTGTTTTTT. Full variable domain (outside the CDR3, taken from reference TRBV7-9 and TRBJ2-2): DTGVSQNPRHKITKRGQNVTFRCDPISEHNRLYWYRQTLGQGPEFLTYFQNEAQLEKSRLLSDRFSAERPKGSFSTLEIQRTEQGDSAMYLCASSRQGEDTGELFFGEGSRLTVL.

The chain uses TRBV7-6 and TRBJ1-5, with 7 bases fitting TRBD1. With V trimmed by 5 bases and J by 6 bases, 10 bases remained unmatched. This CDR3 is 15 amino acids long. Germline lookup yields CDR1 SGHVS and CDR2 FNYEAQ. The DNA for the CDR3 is TGTGCCAGCAGCCCAGCCCCAGGGGGGCCTCAGCCCCAGCATTTT. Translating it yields CASSPAPGGPQPQHF.